These 4 T cell receptor beta chains came from one sample sequenced in a study of PD-1 blockade in classical Hodgkin lymphoma. Described time point: cycle 4 day 1 (C4D1), after about 6 weeks of nivolumab. Relapse was seen in all patients after autologous stem cell transplantation, and brentuximab vedotin exposure was variable. Using immunoSEQ multiplex PCR, the repertoire was profiled, and TCRdb retains in-frame clones only, with some absent. This sample yields tens of thousands of clones, of which approximately 72% are seen a single time; about 12% belongs to the top ten. The specimen was peripheral blood mononuclear cells (PBMCs), collected before the fourth cycle of nivolumab. All receptors come from a human donor with classical Hodgkin lymphoma.

Comment on this clone: The identical CDR3 is also encoded by other nucleotide sequences in the sample. This rearrangement joins TRBV9 to TRBJ2-5; the D gene is possibly TRBD1 (5 bases). Germline lookup yields CDR1 SGDLS and CDR2 YYNGEE. Trimming shortened V by 3 bases and J by 0 bases, and 12 bases separated the two germline ends. This CDR3 is built from 15 residues. Here the CDR3 reads CASSALGADQETQYF. In nucleotides, the CDR3 is TGTGCCAGCAGCGCCCTAGGGGCCGACCAAGAGACCCAGTACTTC.

V gene TRBV10-3 combines with J gene TRBJ2-1; TRBD2 agrees at 9 bases. CDR1 is ENHRY, CDR2 SYGVKD, per germline. With 2 bases clipped from V and 8 bases from J, the junction kept 13 bases outside the gene matches. The CDR3 is made up of 17 amino acids. CDR3 sequence reads: CAISEGKAGGNKYEQFF. CDR3 DNA sequence: TGTGCCATCAGTGAGGGGAAGGCGGGAGGGAATAAATATGAGCAGTTCTTC.

The chain is built from TRBV29-1 and TRBJ2-7; 8 bases are shared with TRBD2. V shed 6 bases and J 5 bases; nucleotides not matched to a gene: 9. Germline loops: CDR1 SQVTM, CDR2 ANQGSEA. The CDR3 loop spans 13 amino acids. The CDR3: CSVRGGETHEQYF. CDR3 DNA sequence: TGCAGCGTACGGGGGGGGGAGACCCACGAGCAGTACTTC.

The rearrangement joins TRBV19 to TRBJ1-2; possible D gene TRBD1, 5 bases. The CDR3 extends over 14 amino acids. The germline V gene has CDR1 LNHDA and CDR2 SQIVND (reference sequence). With 8 bases removed from V and 4 bases from J, the gap between germline ends came to 17 bases. DNA of the CDR3: TGTGCCAGTCGGCGGGAACAGACAGTCTATGGCTACACCTTC. Translating gives CASRREQTVYGYTF. The entire variable domain, with the rest obtained from reference TRBV19 and TRBJ1-2, is as follows: DGGITQSPKYLFRKEGQNVTLSCEQNLNHDAMYWYRQDPGQGLRLIYYSQIVNDFQKGDIAEGYSVSREKKESFPLTVTSAQKNPTAFYLCASRREQTVYGYTFGSGTRLTVV.